This T cell receptor beta chain was sequenced for a study of T cell changes during pregnancy in multiple sclerosis. Per germline, CDR1 LNHDA and CDR2 SQIVND (reference sequence). The CDR3 is 14 residues long. V was cut by 3 bases and J by 3 bases, with 8 bases left in between. Using immunoSEQ multiplex PCR, the repertoire was profiled, and TCRdb retains in-frame clones only, with some absent. The data contain approximately 50,000 clones, about 94% of them singletons. The V and J genes are TRBV19 and TRBJ1-4; D unresolved. The receptor was isolated from a female donor with multiple sclerosis, enrolled in a pregnancy study. The sample in question was CD4+ T cells from peripheral blood mononuclear cells, obtained after pregnancy. CDR3 sequence reads: CASSIQVANEKLFF. The CDR3 coding sequence is TGTGCCAGTAGTATCCAGGTAGCTAATGAAAAACTGTTTTTT. Based on the CDR3 plus reference TRBV19 and TRBJ1-4, the full variable domain is DGGITQSPKYLFRKEGQNVTLSCEQNLNHDAMYWYRQDPGQGLRLIYYSQIVNDFQKGDIAEGYSVSREKKESFPLTVTSAQKNPTAFYLCASSIQVANEKLFFGSGTQLSVL.